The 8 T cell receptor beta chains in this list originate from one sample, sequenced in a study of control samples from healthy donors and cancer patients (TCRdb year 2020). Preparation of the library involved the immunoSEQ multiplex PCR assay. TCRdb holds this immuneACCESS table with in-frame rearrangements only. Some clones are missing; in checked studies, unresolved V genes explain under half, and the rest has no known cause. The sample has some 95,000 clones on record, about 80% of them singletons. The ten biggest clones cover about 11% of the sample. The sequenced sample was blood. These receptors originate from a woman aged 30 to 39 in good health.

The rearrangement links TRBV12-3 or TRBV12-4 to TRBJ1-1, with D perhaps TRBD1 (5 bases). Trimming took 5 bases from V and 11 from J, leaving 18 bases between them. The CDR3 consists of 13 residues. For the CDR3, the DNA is TGTGCCAGCAGTCTTGGGGGGGGGAGTAAGGCTTTCTTT. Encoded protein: CASSLGGGSKAFF.

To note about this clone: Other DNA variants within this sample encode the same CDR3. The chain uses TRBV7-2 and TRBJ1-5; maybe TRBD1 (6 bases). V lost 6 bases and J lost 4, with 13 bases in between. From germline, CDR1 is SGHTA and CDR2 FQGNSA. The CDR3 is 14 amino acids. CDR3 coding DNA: TGTGCCAGCAGTCCGAGGGGGGGGAATCAGCCCCAGCATTTT. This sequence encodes CASSPRGGNQPQHF.

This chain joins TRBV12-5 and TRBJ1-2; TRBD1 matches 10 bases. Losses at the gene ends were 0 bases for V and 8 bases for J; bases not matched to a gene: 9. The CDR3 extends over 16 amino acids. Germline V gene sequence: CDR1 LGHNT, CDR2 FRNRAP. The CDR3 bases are TGTGCTAGTGGTTTGGTACGACTGACAGGGGGCGACGGCTACACCTTC. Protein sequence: CASGLVRLTGGDGYTF.

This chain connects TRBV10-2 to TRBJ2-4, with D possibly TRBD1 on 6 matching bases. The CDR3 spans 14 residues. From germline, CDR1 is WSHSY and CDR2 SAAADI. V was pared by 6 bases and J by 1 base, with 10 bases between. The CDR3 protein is CASSQQGAKNIQYF. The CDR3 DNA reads TGCGCCAGCAGCCAGCAGGGGGCCAAAAACATTCAGTACTTC.

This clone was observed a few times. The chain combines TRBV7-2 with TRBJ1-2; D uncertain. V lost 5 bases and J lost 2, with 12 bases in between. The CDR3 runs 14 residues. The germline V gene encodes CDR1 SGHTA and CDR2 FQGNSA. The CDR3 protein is CASSPRTDNYGYTF. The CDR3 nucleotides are TGTGCCAGCAGCCCCAGGACGGACAACTATGGCTACACCTTC.

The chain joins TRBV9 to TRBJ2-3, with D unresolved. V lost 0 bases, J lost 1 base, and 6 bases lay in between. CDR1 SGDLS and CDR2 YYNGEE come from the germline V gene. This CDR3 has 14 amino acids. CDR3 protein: CASSVGPRTDTQYF. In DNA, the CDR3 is TGTGCCAGCAGCGTAGGTCCCCGCACAGATACGCAGTATTTT.

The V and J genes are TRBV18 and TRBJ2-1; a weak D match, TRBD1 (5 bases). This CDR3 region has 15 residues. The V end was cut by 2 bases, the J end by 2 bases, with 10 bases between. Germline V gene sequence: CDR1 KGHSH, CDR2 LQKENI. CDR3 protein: CASSPGQGPYNEQFF. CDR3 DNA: TGTGCCAGCTCACCAGGCCAGGGCCCCTACAATGAGCAGTTCTTC.

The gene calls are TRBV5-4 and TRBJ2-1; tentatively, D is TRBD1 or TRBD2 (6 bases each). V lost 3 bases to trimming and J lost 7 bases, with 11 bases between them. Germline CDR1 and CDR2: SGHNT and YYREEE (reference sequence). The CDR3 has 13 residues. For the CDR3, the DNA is TGTGCCAGCAGCTGGAGGGGGGCTAATGAGCAGTTCTTC. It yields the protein CASSWRGANEQFF.